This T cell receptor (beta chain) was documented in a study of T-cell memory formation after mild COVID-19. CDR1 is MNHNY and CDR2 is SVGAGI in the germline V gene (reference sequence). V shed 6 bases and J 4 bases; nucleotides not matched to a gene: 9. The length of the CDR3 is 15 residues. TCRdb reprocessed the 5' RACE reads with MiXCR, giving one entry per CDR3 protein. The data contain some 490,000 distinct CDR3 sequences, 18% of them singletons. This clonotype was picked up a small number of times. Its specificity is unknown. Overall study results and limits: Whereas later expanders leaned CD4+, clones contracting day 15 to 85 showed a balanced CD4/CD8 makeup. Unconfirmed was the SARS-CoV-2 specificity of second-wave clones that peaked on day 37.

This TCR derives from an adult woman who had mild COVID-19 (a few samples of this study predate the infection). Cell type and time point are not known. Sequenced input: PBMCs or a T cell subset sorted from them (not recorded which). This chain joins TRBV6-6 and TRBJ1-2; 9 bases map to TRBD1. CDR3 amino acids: CASSQPGQGSYGYTF. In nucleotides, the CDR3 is TGTGCCAGCAGCCAACCGGGACAGGGATCCTATGGCTACACCTTC.